The source of this T cell receptor (beta chain) is a study of blood T cells in healthy people across ages. In the study overall: About one barcoded TCR beta cDNA was captured per two T cells.

This clonotype occurred a few times. The antigen is undetermined. CDR1 MNHEY and CDR2 SVGEGT come from the germline V gene. Trimming removed 6 bases at V and 2 bases at J, with 5 bases between. The CDR3 runs 12 residues. Study conclusions and caveats: TCR beta diversity, measured per million T cells, fell in a roughly linear way with age.

The second PCR ran 7 to 11 cycles with a sample-barcoded 5' primer and J-beta primers. TCRdb reanalysed the 5' RACE reads using MiXCR and keeps one entry per CDR3 protein. The table includes 710,000 or so distinct CDR3 sequences, about a fifth detected once. The chain joins TRBV6-2 or TRBV6-3 to TRBJ1-5; D is unresolved. Source material: blood. This TCR came from a man aged 65-85 years in good health. CDR3: CASSRRNQPQHF. The CDR3 DNA reads as TGTGCCAGCAGCAGACGCAATCAGCCCCAGCATTTT.